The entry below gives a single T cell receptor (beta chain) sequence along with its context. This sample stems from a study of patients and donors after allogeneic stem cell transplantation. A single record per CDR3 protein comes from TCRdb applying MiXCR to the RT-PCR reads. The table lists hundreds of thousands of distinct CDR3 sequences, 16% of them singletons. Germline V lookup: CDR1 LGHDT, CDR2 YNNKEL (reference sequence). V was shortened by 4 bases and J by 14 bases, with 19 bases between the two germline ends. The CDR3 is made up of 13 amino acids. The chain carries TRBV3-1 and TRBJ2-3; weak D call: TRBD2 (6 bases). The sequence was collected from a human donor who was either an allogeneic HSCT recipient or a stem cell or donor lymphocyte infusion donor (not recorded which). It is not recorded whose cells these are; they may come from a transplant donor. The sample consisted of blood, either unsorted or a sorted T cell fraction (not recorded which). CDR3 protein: CASSPAGTPKWYF. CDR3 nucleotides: TGTGCCAGCAGCCCCGCCGGGACTCCGAAGTGGTATTTT.